These 17 T cell receptor beta chains were all obtained from the same sample, sequenced in a study of PD-L1 blockade in urothelial cancer. TCRdb keeps only in-frame clones here, not all; method: immunoSEQ multiplex PCR. This table holds around 69,000 clones, 85% to 95% found once. Time point given: peripheral blood 6 weeks after treatment start. Material: PBMCs, obtained around atezolizumab (anti-PD-L1) treatment. Receptors originate from a woman of 80 years or more with urothelial cancer.

This clone showed up just once. The rearrangement uses TRBV7-2 and TRBJ1-2, with 7 bases lining up with TRBD1. The CDR3 has 15 residues. Per germline, CDR1 SGHTA and CDR2 FQGNSA. J lost 4 bases, V lost 4 bases, and 9 bases had no gene match. Here the CDR3 DNA reads TGTGCCAGCAGCTGGAGGAAGGGGGCCTCCTATGGCTACACCTTC. Its protein is CASSWRKGASYGYTF.

This chain joins TRBV2 and TRBJ2-5; 9 nucleotides align to TRBD2. Trimming removed 5 bases from V and 7 bases from J; junction bases left unmatched: 14. The CDR3 totals 16 residues. Germline loops: CDR1 SNHLY, CDR2 FYNNEI. CDR3 amino acids: CASSFRLAALGGTQYF. CDR3 coding DNA: TGTGCCAGCAGTTTCCGACTAGCGGCCTTGGGTGGGACCCAGTACTTC.

V and J are TRBV9 and TRBJ1-2; tentative D call: TRBD1 (5 bases). CDR1 is SGDLS, CDR2 YYNGEE, per germline. The CDR3 runs 14 residues. The ends were cut back, 3 bases at V and 4 bases at J, with 13 bases in the middle. The CDR3, as DNA: TGTGCCAGCAGCGGGGGGGTCTCAACCTATGGCTACACCTTC. Protein product: CASSGGVSTYGYTF.

The chain is built from TRBV5-1 and TRBJ1-5; perhaps TRBD1 as D (6 bases). The germline V gene encodes CDR1 SGHRS and CDR2 YFSETQ. The CDR3 sequence is 15 residues long. Trimming pared 1 base from V and 2 bases from J, leaving 10 bases between. Written as DNA, the CDR3 is TGCGCCAGCAGCTTGTTGCCAGGGGGCAATCAGCCCCAGCATTTT. It is translated as CASSLLPGGNQPQHF.

The chain employs TRBV5-1 and TRBJ1-1; D is possibly TRBD1 (5 bases). V was trimmed by 2 bases and J by 6 bases, leaving 11 bases between them. The germline V gene has CDR1 SGHRS and CDR2 YFSETQ. There are 13 residues in the CDR3. DNA of the CDR3: TGCGCCAGCAGCTTTCGCGTAGGGGCTGAAGCTTTCTTT. Protein sequence: CASSFRVGAEAFF. Based on the CDR3 plus reference TRBV5-1 and TRBJ1-1, the full variable domain is KAGVTQTPRYLIKTRGQQVTLSCSPISGHRSVSWYQQTPGQGLQFLFEYFSETQRNKGNFPGRFSGRQFSNSRSEMNVSTLELGDSALYLCASSFRVGAEAFFGQGTRLTVV.

In this sample, this clone turned up once. The CDR3 DNA sequence: TGCGCCAGCAGTCCTCTTCGAACAGGGACAGGGTTAGTCGATGAGCAGTTCTTC. Amino acids: CASSPLRTGTGLVDEQFF. This sequence joins TRBV5-1 and TRBJ2-1; TRBD1 matches at 9 bases. The V and J ends lost 5 bases and 8 bases, in that order; junction bases with no gene match: 20. CDR1 and CDR2 from the germline V gene are SGHRS and YFSETQ. CDR3 length: 18 residues.

The chain joins TRBV19 to TRBJ2-1; 7 bases line up with TRBD2. Germline assignment: CDR1 LNHDA and CDR2 SQIVND (reference sequence). This CDR3 has 14 residues. V lost 2 bases and J lost 4; bases outside the gene matches: 2. The CDR3 here is CASSISGAYNEQFF. The DNA for the CDR3 is TGTGCCAGTAGTATAAGCGGGGCGTACAATGAGCAGTTCTTC.

CDR3 residues: CASSSPDRVLDEQYF. The CDR3 DNA reads TGTGCCAGCAGTTCCCCGGACAGGGTGTTGGACGAGCAGTACTTC. The V call is TRBV28, the J call TRBJ2-7; 8 bases match TRBD1. V shed 4 bases, J shed 5 bases, and the junction held 10 bases outside the gene matches. The CDR3 has 15 amino acids. Germline CDR1 and CDR2: MDHEN and SYDVKM.

This sequence joins TRBV5-8 and TRBJ1-2, with 7 bases identical to TRBD1. This CDR3 contains 14 residues. V lost 5 bases, J lost 4 bases, and 8 bases stayed unmatched. Germline loops: CDR1 SGHTS, CDR2 YDEGEE. CDR3 coding DNA: TGTGCCAGCAGACTCGAGGGGGCCCTCTATGGCTACACCTTC. Protein product: CASRLEGALYGYTF.

This chain uses TRBV18 with TRBJ2-2; D is possibly TRBD1 (6 bases). Germline V lookup: CDR1 KGHSH, CDR2 LQKENI. This CDR3 has 15 amino acids. Trimming took 1 base from V and 4 from J, leaving 10 bases between them. The CDR3 DNA reads as TGTGCCAGCTCACCACGGGGGCCGTTCACCGGGGAGCTGTTTTTT. Translating it yields CASSPRGPFTGELFF.

This chain joins TRBV28 and TRBJ2-3; TRBD1 might be the D (5 bases). Germline CDR1 is MDHEN and CDR2 is SYDVKM. Trimming pared 4 bases from V and 5 bases from J, leaving 10 bases between. This CDR3 contains 13 residues. The CDR3 spells CASSSRVRDTQYF. The CDR3 coding sequence is TGTGCCAGCAGTTCCAGGGTCAGAGATACGCAGTATTTT.

The chain employs TRBV6-1 and TRBJ1-4, with D unresolved. Germline CDR1 MNHNS, CDR2 SASEGT. Trimming left V 7 bases short and J 0 bases short, with 9 bases between. The CDR3 consists of 14 residues. CDR3 in DNA: TGTGCCAGCAAGACTCCCGCAACTAATGAAAAACTGTTTTTT. Amino acids: CASKTPATNEKLFF.

This chain connects TRBV2 to TRBJ2-5; no definite D call. V dropped 5 bases and J dropped 4 bases, with 11 bases sitting between them. CDR3 length: 13 residues. In germline, CDR1 is SNHLY, CDR2 FYNNEI. Here the CDR3 DNA reads TGTGCCAGCAGTCAAACCCACTCAGAGACCCAGTACTTC. It specifies CASSQTHSETQYF.

The V call is TRBV19, the J call TRBJ1-3; no reliable D call. Germline lookup yields CDR1 LNHDA and CDR2 SQIVND (reference sequence). V lost 5 bases and J lost 1, with 6 bases in between. The CDR3 sequence is 13 residues long. DNA of the CDR3: TGTGCCAGTAGTCTTCCTTCTGGAAACACCATATATTTT. Translating gives CASSLPSGNTIYF.

This chain uses TRBV15 with TRBJ2-3; 9 positions agree with TRBD2. With 2 bases clipped from V and 6 bases from J, the junction kept 6 bases outside the gene matches. This CDR3 is built from 15 residues. In germline, CDR1 is LNHNV, CDR2 YYDKDF (reference sequence). The CDR3 is CATSRTSGRTDTQYF. The CDR3 coding sequence is TGTGCCACCAGCAGAACCAGCGGGAGGACCGATACGCAGTATTTT. The full variable domain, rest sourced from reference TRBV15 and TRBJ2-3, is DAMVIQNPRYQVTQFGKPVTLSCSQTLNHNVMYWYQQKSSQAPKLLFHYYDKDFNNEADTPDNFQSRRPNTSFCFLDIRSPGLGDTAMYLCATSRTSGRTDTQYFGPGTRLTVL.

V usage is TRBV30 and J usage is TRBJ1-2; D possibly corresponds to TRBD1 (5 bases). Germline V gene data show CDR1 as GTSNPN and CDR2 as SVGIG (reference sequence). Trimming shortened V by 1 base and J by 4 bases, and 22 bases separated the two germline ends. The CDR3 consists of 17 residues. The CDR3 DNA reads TGTGCCTGGAGTGGAGTAAATCTCGGGGGTTTAACCTATGGCTACACCTTC. This sequence encodes CAWSGVNLGGLTYGYTF.

The chain links TRBV7-9 to TRBJ2-1, with unresolved D. The germline V gene has CDR1 SEHNR and CDR2 FQNEAQ (reference sequence). V was shortened by 0 bases and J by 7 bases, with 7 bases between the two germline ends. The CDR3 has 13 amino acids. CDR3 sequence (DNA): TGTGCCAGCAGCTTAGCGAGTTTGAATGAGCAGTTCTTC. This codes for CASSLASLNEQFF.